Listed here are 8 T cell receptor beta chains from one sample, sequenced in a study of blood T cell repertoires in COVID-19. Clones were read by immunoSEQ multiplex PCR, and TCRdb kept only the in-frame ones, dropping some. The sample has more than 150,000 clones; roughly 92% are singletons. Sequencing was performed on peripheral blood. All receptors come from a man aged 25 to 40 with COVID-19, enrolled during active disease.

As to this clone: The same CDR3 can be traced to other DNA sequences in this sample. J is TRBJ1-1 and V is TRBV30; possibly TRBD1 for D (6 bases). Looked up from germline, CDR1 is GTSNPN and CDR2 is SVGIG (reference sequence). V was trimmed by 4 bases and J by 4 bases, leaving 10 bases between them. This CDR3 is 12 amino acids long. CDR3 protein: CAWTRRGTEAFF. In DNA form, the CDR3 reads TGTGCCTGGACCCGCAGGGGCACTGAAGCTTTCTTT. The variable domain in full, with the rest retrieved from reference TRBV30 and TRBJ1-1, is SQTIHQWPATLVQPVGSPLSLECTVEGTSNPNLYWYRQAAGRGLQLLFYSVGIGQISSEVPQNLSASRPQDRQFILSSKKLLLSDSGFYLCAWTRRGTEAFFGQGTRLTVV.

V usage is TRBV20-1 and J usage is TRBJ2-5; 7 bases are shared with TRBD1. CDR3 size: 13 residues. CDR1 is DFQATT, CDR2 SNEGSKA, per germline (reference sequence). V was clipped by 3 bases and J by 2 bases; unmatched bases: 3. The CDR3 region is CSASRDRQETQYF. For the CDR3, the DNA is TGCAGTGCTAGTAGGGACAGACAAGAGACCCAGTACTTC.

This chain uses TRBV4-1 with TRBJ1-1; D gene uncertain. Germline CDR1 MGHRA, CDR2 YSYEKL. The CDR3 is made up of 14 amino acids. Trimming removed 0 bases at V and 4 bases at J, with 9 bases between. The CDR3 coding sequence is TGCGCCAGCAGCCAAGAGGGAGAAACCACTGAAGCTTTCTTT. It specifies CASSQEGETTEAFF.

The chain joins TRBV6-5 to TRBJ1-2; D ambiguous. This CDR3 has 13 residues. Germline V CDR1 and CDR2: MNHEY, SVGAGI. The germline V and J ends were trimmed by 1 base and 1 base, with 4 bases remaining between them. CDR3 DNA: TGTGCCAGCAGTTACTACTTTAACTATGGCTACACCTTC. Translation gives CASSYYFNYGYTF.

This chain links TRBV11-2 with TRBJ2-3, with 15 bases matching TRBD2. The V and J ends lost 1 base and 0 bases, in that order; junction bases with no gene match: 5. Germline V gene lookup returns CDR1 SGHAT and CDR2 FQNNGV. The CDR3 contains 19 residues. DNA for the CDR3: TGTGCCAGCAGCTTAGGGACTAGCGGGGGGGCCACAAGCACAGATACGCAGTATTTT. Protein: CASSLGTSGGATSTDTQYF.

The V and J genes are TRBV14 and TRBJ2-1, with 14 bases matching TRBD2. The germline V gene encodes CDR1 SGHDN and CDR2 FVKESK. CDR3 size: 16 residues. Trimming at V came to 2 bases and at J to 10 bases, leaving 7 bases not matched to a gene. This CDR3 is CASSQLGTSGGLEQFF. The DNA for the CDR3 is TGTGCCAGCAGCCAATTAGGGACTAGCGGGGGACTGGAGCAGTTCTTC.

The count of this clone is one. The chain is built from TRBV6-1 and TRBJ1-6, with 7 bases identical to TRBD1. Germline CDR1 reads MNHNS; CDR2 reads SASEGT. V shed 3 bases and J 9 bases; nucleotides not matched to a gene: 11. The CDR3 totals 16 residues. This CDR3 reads CASSDESGGSSSPLHF. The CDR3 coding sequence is TGTGCCAGCAGTGATGAGTCAGGGGGGAGTAGTTCACCCCTCCACTTT.

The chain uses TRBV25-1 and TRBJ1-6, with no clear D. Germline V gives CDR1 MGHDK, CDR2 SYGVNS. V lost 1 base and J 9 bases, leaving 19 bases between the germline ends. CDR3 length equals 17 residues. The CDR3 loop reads CASSESKGAAGGSPLHF. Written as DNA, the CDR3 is TGTGCCAGCAGTGAATCGAAGGGAGCGGCGGGAGGTTCACCCCTCCACTTT.